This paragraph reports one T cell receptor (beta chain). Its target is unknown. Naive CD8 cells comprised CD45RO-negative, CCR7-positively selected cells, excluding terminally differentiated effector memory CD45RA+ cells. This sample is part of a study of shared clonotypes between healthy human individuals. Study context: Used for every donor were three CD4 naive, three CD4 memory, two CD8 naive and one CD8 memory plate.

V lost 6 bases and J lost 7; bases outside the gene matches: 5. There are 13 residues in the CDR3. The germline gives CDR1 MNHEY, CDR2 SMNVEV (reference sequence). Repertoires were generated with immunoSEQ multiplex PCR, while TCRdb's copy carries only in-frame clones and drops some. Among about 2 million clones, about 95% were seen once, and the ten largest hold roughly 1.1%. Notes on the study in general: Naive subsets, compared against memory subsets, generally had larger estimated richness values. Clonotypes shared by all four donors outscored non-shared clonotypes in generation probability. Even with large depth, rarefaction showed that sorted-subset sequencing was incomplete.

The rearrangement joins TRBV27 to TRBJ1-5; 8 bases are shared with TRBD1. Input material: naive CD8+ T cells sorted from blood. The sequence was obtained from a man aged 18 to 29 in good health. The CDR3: CASRIGQGQPQHF. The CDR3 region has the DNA TGTGCCAGCAGGATAGGACAGGGACAGCCCCAGCATTTT.